This T cell receptor (beta chain) was documented in a study of cytomegalovirus exposure and HLA in healthy donors. Both 60 Vbeta primers and 13 Jbeta primers went into the PCR. Measured with immunoSEQ multiplex PCR; TCRdb has only the in-frame clones, and not every one. The sample gives 180,000 or so clones, 82% of which show up once; about 1.6% is in the top ten. Each of the donors was a healthy bone marrow donor. In this sample, this clone turned up a few times. The target antigen is unknown. The study, taken as a whole, reports: Differences between HLA loci emerged in a later analysis of TCR association rates, with DRB1 most and HLA-C fewest.

Sequenced: PBMCs. This sequence was found in a male donor in good health and CMV-seronegative.

The CDR3 here is CASSSRGLLPGELFF. In DNA form, the CDR3 reads TGTGCCAGCAGTTCGAGGGGGCTACTCCCCGGGGAGCTGTTTTTT. The chain carries TRBV28 and TRBJ2-2; TRBD1 matches 7 bases. V shed 4 bases and J 6 bases; nucleotides not matched to a gene: 8. This CDR3 contains 15 residues. Looked up from germline, CDR1 is MDHEN and CDR2 is SYDVKM.